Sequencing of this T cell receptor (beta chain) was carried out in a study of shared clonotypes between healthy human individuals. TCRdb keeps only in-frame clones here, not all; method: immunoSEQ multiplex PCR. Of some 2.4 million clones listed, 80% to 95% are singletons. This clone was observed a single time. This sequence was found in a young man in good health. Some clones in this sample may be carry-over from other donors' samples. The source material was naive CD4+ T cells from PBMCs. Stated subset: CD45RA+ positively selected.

CDR3 DNA sequence: TGTGCCAGCAGCTTGGGGGGGGCGGAAGATACGCAGTATTTT. It is translated as CASSLGGAEDTQYF. This chain links TRBV5-4 with TRBJ2-3; D is perhaps TRBD1 or TRBD2 (6 bases each). Germline lookup yields CDR1 SGHNT and CDR2 YYREEE (reference sequence). CDR3 size: 14 residues. Trimming shortened V by 0 bases and J by 5 bases, and 10 bases separated the two germline ends.